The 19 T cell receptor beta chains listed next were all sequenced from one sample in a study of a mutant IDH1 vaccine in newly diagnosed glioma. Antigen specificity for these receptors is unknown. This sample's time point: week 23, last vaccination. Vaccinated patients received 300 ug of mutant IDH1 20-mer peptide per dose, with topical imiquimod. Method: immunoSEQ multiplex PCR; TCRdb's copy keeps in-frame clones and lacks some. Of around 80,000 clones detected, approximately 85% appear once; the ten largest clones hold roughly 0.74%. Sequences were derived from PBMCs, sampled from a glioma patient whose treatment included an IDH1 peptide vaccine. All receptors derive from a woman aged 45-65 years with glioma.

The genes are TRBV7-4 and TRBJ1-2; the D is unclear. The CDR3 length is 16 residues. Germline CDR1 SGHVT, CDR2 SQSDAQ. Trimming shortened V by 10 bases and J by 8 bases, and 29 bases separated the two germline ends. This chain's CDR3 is CATLWVQRYWGYGYTF. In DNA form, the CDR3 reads TGTGCCACCCTCTGGGTACAGAGATATTGGGGTTACGGCTACACCTTC.

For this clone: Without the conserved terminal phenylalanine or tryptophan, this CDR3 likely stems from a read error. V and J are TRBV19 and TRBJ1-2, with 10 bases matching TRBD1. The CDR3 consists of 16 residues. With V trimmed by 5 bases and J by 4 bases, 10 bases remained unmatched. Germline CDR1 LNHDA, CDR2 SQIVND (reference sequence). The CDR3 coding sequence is TGTGCCAGTAGTGAACGCGGGACAGGGGACTTCTATGGCTACACCCTC. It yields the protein CASSERGTGDFYGYTL.

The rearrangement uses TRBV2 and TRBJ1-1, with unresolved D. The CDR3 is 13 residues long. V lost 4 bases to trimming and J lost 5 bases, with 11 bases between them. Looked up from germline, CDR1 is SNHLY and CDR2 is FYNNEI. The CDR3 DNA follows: TGTGCCAGCAGTGCCTCTGGGTATACTGAAGCTTTCTTT. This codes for CASSASGYTEAFF.

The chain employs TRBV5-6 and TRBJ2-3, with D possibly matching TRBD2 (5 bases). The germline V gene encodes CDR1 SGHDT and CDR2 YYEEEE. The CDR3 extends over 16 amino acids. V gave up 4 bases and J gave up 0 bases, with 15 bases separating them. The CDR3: CASSGKREPSTDTQYF. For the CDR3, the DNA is TGTGCCAGCAGCGGAAAAAGGGAGCCTAGCACAGATACGCAGTATTTT.

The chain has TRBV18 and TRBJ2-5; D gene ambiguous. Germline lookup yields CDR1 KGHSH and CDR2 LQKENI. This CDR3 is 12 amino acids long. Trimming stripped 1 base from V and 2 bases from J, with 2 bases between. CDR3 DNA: TGTGCCAGCTCACCACAACAAGAGACCCAGTACTTC. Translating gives CASSPQQETQYF. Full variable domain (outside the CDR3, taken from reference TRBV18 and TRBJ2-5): NAGVMQNPRHLVRRRGQEARLRCSPMKGHSHVYWYRQLPEEGLKFMVYLQKENIIDESGMPKERFSAEFPKEGPSILRIQQVVRGDSAAYFCASSPQQETQYFGPGTRLLVL.

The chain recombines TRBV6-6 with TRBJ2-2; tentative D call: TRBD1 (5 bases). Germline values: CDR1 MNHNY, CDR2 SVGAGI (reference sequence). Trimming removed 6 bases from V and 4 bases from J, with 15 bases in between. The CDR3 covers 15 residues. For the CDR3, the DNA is TGTGCCAGCAGAAGTCAGGGTAGTGGCACCGGGGAGCTGTTTTTT. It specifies CASRSQGSGTGELFF.

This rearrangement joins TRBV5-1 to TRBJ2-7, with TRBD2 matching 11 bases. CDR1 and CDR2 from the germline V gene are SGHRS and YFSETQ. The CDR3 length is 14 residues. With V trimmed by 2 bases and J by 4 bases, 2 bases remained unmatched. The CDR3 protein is CASSFTSGRYEQYF. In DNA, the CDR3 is TGCGCCAGCAGCTTTACTAGCGGGAGATACGAGCAGTACTTC. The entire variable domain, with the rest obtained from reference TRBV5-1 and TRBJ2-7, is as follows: KAGVTQTPRYLIKTRGQQVTLSCSPISGHRSVSWYQQTPGQGLQFLFEYFSETQRNKGNFPGRFSGRQFSNSRSEMNVSTLELGDSALYLCASSFTSGRYEQYFGPGTRLTVT.

CDR3 residues: CASSWVGAKNIQYF. DNA of the CDR3: TGTGCCAGCAGTTGGGTCGGGGCCAAAAACATTCAGTACTTC. The chain couples TRBV28 to TRBJ2-4; D gene ambiguous. V lost 4 bases and J lost 1, with 8 bases in between. Germline CDR1 reads MDHEN; CDR2 reads SYDVKM. This CDR3 region has 14 residues.

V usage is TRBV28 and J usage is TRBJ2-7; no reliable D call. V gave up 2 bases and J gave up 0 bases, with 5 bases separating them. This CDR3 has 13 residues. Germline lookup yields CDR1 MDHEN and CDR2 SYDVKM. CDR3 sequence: CASSLLVSYEQYF. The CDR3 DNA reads TGTGCCAGCAGTTTACTAGTCTCCTACGAGCAGTACTTC.

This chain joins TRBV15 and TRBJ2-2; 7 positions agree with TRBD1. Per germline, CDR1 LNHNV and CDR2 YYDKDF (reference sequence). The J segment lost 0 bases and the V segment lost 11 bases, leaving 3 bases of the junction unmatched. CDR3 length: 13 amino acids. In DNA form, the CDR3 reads TGTGCCTCCACAGGGGCGAACACCGGGGAGCTGTTTTTT. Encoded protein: CASTGANTGELFF.

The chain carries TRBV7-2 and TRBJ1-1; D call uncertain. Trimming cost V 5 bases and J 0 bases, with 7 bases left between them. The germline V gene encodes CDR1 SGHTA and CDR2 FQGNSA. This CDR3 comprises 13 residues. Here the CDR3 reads CASSRQLNTEAFF. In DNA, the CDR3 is TGTGCCAGCAGCCGACAATTGAACACTGAAGCTTTCTTT.

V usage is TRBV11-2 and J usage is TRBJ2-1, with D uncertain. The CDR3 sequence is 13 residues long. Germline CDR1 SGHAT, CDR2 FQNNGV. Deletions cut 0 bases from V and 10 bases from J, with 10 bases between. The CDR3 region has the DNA TGTGCCAGCAGCTTAGATAAAGCGACCGAGCAGTTCTTC. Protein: CASSLDKATEQFF.

DNA of the CDR3: TGTGCCAGCAGCCAAAACAGGGGCTATGGCTACACCTTC. This translates into CASSQNRGYGYTF. The genes are TRBV14 and TRBJ1-2, with 7 bases lining up with TRBD1. Trimming took 2 bases from V and 4 from J; bases not matched to a gene: 1. The CDR3 has 13 amino acids. Per germline, CDR1 SGHDN and CDR2 FVKESK.

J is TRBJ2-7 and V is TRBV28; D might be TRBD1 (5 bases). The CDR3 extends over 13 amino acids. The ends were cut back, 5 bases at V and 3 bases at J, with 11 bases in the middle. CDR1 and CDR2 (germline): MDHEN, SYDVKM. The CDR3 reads CASSRDSYYEQYF. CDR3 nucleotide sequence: TGTGCCAGCAGTCGTGACAGCTACTACGAGCAGTACTTC.

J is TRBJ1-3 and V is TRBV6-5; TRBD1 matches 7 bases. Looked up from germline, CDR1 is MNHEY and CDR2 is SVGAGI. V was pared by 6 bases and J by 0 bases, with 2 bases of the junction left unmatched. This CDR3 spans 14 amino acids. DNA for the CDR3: TGTGCCAGCAGGCGGGACAGCTCTGGAAACACCATATATTTT. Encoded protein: CASRRDSSGNTIYF.

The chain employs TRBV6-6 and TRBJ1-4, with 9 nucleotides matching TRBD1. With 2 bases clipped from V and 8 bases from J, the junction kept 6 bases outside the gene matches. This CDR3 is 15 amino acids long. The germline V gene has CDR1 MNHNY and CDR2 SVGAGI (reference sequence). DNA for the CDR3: TGTGCCAGCAGTTACCCCGGACAGGGGCCCGAAAAACTGTTTTTT. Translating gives CASSYPGQGPEKLFF.

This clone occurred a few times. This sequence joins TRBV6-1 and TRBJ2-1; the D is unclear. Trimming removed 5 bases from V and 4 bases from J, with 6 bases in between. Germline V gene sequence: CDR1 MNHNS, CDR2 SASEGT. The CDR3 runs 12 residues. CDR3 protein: CASSPQYNEQFF. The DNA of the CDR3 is TGTGCCAGCAGTCCTCAATACAATGAGCAGTTCTTC.

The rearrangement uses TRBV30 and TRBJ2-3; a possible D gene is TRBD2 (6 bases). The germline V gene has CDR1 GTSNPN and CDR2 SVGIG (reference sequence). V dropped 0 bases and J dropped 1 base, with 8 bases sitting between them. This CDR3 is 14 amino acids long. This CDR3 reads CAWSVQRGTDTQYF. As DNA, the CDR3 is TGTGCCTGGAGTGTACAGCGGGGCACAGATACGCAGTATTTT.

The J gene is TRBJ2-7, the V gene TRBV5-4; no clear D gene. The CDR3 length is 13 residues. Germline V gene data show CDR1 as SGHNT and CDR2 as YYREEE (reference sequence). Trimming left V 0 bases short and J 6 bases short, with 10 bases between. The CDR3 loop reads CASSLGVTPEQYF. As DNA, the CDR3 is TGTGCCAGCAGCTTGGGGGTAACCCCCGAGCAGTACTTC.